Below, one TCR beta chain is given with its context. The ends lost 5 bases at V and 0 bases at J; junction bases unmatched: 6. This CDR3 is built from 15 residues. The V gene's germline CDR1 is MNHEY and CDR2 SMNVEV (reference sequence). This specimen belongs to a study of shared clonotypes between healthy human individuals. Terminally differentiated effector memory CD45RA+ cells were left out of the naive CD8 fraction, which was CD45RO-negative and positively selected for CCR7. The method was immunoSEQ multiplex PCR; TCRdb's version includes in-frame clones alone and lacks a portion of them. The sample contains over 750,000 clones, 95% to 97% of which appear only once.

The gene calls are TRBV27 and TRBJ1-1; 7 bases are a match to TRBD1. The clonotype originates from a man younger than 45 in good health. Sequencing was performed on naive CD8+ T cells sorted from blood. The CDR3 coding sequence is TGTGCCAGCAGTACACTACAGGGGCTGAACACTGAAGCTTTCTTT. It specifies CASSTLQGLNTEAFF.